Each of the 24 T cell receptor beta chains below was sequenced from the same sample in a study of blood T cell repertoires in COVID-19. The protocol was immunoSEQ multiplex PCR, while the TCRdb copy is restricted to in-frame clones and leaves out a portion. Among tens of thousands of clones listed, roughly nine tenths were seen once. Source material: peripheral blood. Receptors were obtained from a man aged 45 to 65 with active COVID-19.

The chain joins TRBV13 to TRBJ2-7; TRBD1 might be the D (6 bases). CDR3 length equals 13 residues. V was clipped by 7 bases and J by 3 bases, with 13 bases between them. Germline CDR1 reads PRHDT; CDR2 reads FYEKMQ (reference sequence). The CDR3 region has the DNA TGTGCCAGCACCGCAGGGGAGAGCTACGAGCAGTACTTC. Encoded protein: CASTAGESYEQYF. The whole variable domain, filled in from reference TRBV13 and TRBJ2-7, reads AAGVIQSPRHLIKEKRETATLKCYPIPRHDTVYWYQQGPGQDPQFLISFYEKMQSDKGSIPDRFSAQQFSDYHSELNMSSLELGDSALYFCASTAGESYEQYFGPGTRLTVT.

The chain combines TRBV6-6 with TRBJ1-3, with D maybe TRBD1 (5 bases). The V end was cut by 6 bases, the J end by 0 bases, with 12 bases between. CDR3 length: 15 amino acids. CDR1 and CDR2 from the germline V gene are MNHNY and SVGAGI (reference sequence). Here the CDR3 reads CASRSPDSSGNTIYF. The CDR3 nucleotides are TGTGCCAGCAGGTCCCCCGACAGCTCTGGAAACACCATATATTTT.

The rearrangement uses TRBV18 and TRBJ2-1; weak D call: TRBD2 (6 bases). Trimming took off 3 bases at V and 0 bases at J, with 9 bases between the two ends. Germline V gives CDR1 KGHSH, CDR2 LQKENI. This CDR3 is built from 15 residues. In nucleotides, the CDR3 is TGTGCCAGCTCACCGGGGGAGGTCTCCTACAATGAGCAGTTCTTC. Its protein is CASSPGEVSYNEQFF.

Notes on this clone: One junction end does not reproduce the germline sequence, and a read error may be involved. This chain links TRBV7-7 with TRBJ2-5; possibly TRBD1 for D (5 bases). Germline V CDR1 and CDR2: SSHAT, FNYEAQ (reference sequence). This CDR3 spans 14 amino acids. CDR3 amino acids: CASSLGQGQETQYF. The CDR3, as DNA: TGTGCTAGCAGCTTAGGTCAGGGTCAAGAGACCCAGTACTTC.

The chain is built from TRBV7-3 and TRBJ1-1; D uncertain. Trimming cost V 1 base and J 1 base, with 7 bases left between them. From germline, CDR1 is SGHTA and CDR2 FQGTGA. The CDR3 contains 14 residues. As DNA, the CDR3 is TGTGCCAGCAGCTTAAGCCCGGGGAACACTGAAGCTTTCTTT. Translated: CASSLSPGNTEAFF.

V and J are TRBV27 and TRBJ1-2; 9 positions match TRBD1. The CDR3 contains 14 residues. Germline loops: CDR1 MNHEY, CDR2 SMNVEV (reference sequence). V shed 3 bases and J 4 bases; nucleotides not matched to a gene: 3. DNA for the CDR3: TGTGCCAGCAGTTTTTCGGGACAGGGCTATGGCTACACCTTC. This encodes CASSFSGQGYGYTF.

This chain joins TRBV30 and TRBJ1-6; 9 nucleotides line up with TRBD1. CDR3 length: 16 amino acids. Germline V gene sequence: CDR1 GTSNPN, CDR2 SVGIG (reference sequence). V was clipped by 5 bases and J by 4 bases; unmatched bases: 9. The CDR3 sequence: CAWSTGGAGYNSPLHF. The CDR3 DNA is TGTGCCTGGTCTACAGGGGGCGCTGGGTATAATTCACCCCTCCACTTT.

The chain carries TRBV3-1 (or the pseudogene TRBV3-2) and TRBJ2-7, with 12 positions matching TRBD1. Germline CDR1 reads LGHDT; CDR2 reads YNNKEL (reference sequence). The CDR3 has 16 amino acids. With 6 bases clipped from V and 2 bases from J, the junction kept 8 bases outside the gene matches. The CDR3 coding sequence is TGTGCCAGCAGACTCACCGGGACAGGGGGCCCCTACGAGCAGTACTTC. Its translation: CASRLTGTGGPYEQYF.

The V call is TRBV6-4, the J call TRBJ2-1; possible D gene TRBD1, 6 bases. V was clipped by 0 bases and J by 6 bases, with 12 bases between them. The germline V gene has CDR1 MRHNA and CDR2 SNTAGT. CDR3 size: 15 residues. The DNA of the CDR3 is TGTGCCAGCAGTGACTCCACAGGGTATAGCAATGAGCAGTTCTTC. This encodes CASSDSTGYSNEQFF.

The chain joins TRBV7-6 to TRBJ2-1, with TRBD2 identical over 12 bases. Germline V CDR1 and CDR2: SGHVS, FNYEAQ. Germline trimming cut 4 bases from V and 8 bases from J; bases unmatched to any gene: 12. The CDR3 contains 17 residues. CDR3 nucleotides: TGTGCCAGCAGCTCACTGGATACTAGCGGGGGGAAAGATGAGCAGTTCTTC. It yields the protein CASSSLDTSGGKDEQFF.

This chain joins TRBV3-1 (or the pseudogene TRBV3-2) and TRBJ1-5; no firm D call. The CDR3 contains 17 residues. V was shortened by 3 bases and J by 0 bases, with 15 bases between the two germline ends. CDR1 is LGHDT, CDR2 YNNKEL, per germline (reference sequence). CDR3 bases: TGTGCCAGCAGCCATAAGGTGGAGGTACGTAGCAATCAGCCCCAGCATTTT. It yields the protein CASSHKVEVRSNQPQHF.

The chain has TRBV3-1 (or the pseudogene TRBV3-2) and TRBJ2-3; 9 positions agree with TRBD2. CDR3 length: 15 amino acids. Trimming cost V 4 bases and J 2 bases; bases outside gene matches: 4. Per the germline V gene, CDR1 is LGHDT and CDR2 is YNNKEL (reference sequence). CDR3 bases: TGTGCCAGCAGCCCGCCGGGACTAGCCACAGATACGCAGTATTTT. This codes for CASSPPGLATDTQYF.

The CDR3 coding sequence is TGTGCCAGCAGCCCCGGGGGGGCGAGCCGCATTCAGTACTTC. Translating it yields CASSPGGASRIQYF. V usage is TRBV7-2 and J usage is TRBJ2-4, with 8 bases aligning to TRBD2. The CDR3 extends over 14 amino acids. Germline V lookup: CDR1 SGHTA, CDR2 FQGNSA. Trimming removed 5 bases from V and 9 bases from J; junction bases left unmatched: 9.

The sample holds a few counts of this clone. This chain connects TRBV3-1 (or the pseudogene TRBV3-2) to TRBJ2-7; D unresolved. CDR3 length: 13 residues. V was trimmed by 8 bases and J by 0 bases, leaving 11 bases between them. Germline V gives CDR1 LGHDT, CDR2 YNNKEL (reference sequence). The CDR3: CASGAPGSYEQYF. The CDR3 DNA reads TGTGCCAGCGGCGCCCCAGGCTCCTACGAGCAGTACTTC.

The rearrangement joins TRBV19 to TRBJ1-1; no reliable D call. The CDR3 covers 13 residues. Trimming shortened V by 0 bases and J by 2 bases, and 4 bases separated the two germline ends. The V gene's germline CDR1 is LNHDA and CDR2 SQIVND (reference sequence). CDR3 nucleotide sequence: TGTGCCAGTAGTATAGACAGAAACACTGAAGCTTTCTTT. Protein sequence: CASSIDRNTEAFF.

This rearrangement joins TRBV14 to TRBJ1-2; 12 bases line up with TRBD1. CDR1 and CDR2 from the germline V gene are SGHDN and FVKESK. Unmatched junction bases numbered 8, after V lost 0 bases and J lost 6 bases. This CDR3 region has 17 residues. CDR3 nucleotides: TGTGCCAGCAGCCAAGATAGGGGGACAGGGGGCTCTGATGGCTACACCTTC. Translation gives CASSQDRGTGGSDGYTF.

The chain uses TRBV19 and TRBJ1-6; D is unresolved. V was trimmed by 10 bases and J by 0 bases, leaving 13 bases between them. The CDR3 extends over 15 amino acids. The germline V gene encodes CDR1 LNHDA and CDR2 SQIVND (reference sequence). CDR3 DNA sequence: TGTGCCACCAAAGGACGGGGCTCCTATAATTCACCCCTCCACTTT. The encoded protein is CATKGRGSYNSPLHF.

This chain connects TRBV6-4 to TRBJ1-5; the D gene is possibly TRBD1 (5 bases). V was cut by 4 bases and J by 5 bases, with 21 bases left in between. The germline V gene has CDR1 MRHNA and CDR2 SNTAGT. The CDR3 length is 17 residues. This CDR3 reads CASSAIPETGAHQPQHF. CDR3 nucleotide sequence: TGTGCCAGCAGTGCAATTCCTGAAACAGGTGCCCATCAGCCCCAGCATTTT.

This chain connects TRBV2 to TRBJ2-1, with D maybe TRBD2 (5 bases). The CDR3 spans 14 residues. In germline, CDR1 is SNHLY, CDR2 FYNNEI. The V and J ends lost 3 bases and 6 bases respectively, with 12 bases between them. This CDR3 is CASSDLRGGNEQFF. CDR3 nucleotide sequence: TGTGCCAGCAGTGATTTAAGAGGAGGCAATGAGCAGTTCTTC.

J is TRBJ2-1 and V is TRBV19, with 7 positions matching TRBD2. V dropped 8 bases and J dropped 7; count of bases not matched to a gene: 8. The length of the CDR3 is 13 residues. Germline V lookup: CDR1 LNHDA, CDR2 SQIVND (reference sequence). Here the CDR3 reads CASLGGRWNEQFF. The CDR3 bases are TGTGCCAGTTTGGGAGGGCGTTGGAATGAGCAGTTCTTC.

CDR3 bases: TGTGCCACCAGTGATTCCAGGACAGGGGGCTCTGGCTACACCTTC. It codes for CATSDSRTGGSGYTF. This chain connects TRBV24-1 to TRBJ1-2; 11 nucleotides line up with TRBD1. Losses at the gene ends were 2 bases for V and 7 bases for J; bases not matched to a gene: 5. The CDR3 contains 15 residues. The germline V gene has CDR1 KGHDR and CDR2 SFDVKD.

The rearrangement joins TRBV2 to TRBJ1-5; D not certain. The V end lost 8 bases, the J end lost 3 bases, and 11 bases lay between the germline ends. This CDR3 region has 13 residues. Germline V gene lookup returns CDR1 SNHLY and CDR2 FYNNEI. This CDR3 reads CASSRQDNQPQHF. Written as DNA, the CDR3 is TGTGCCAGCTCCCGGCAGGACAATCAGCCCCAGCATTTT.

The rearrangement links TRBV6-5 to TRBJ2-5; D not certain. CDR1 is MNHEY, CDR2 SVGAGI, per germline. V was clipped by 6 bases and J by 4 bases, with 9 bases between them. The CDR3 consists of 12 residues. CDR3: CASRTTTETQYF. The CDR3 coding sequence is TGTGCCAGCAGAACTACTACAGAGACCCAGTACTTC.

This rearrangement joins TRBV11-2 to TRBJ2-7, with D hard to call. Germline CDR1 is SGHAT and CDR2 is FQNNGV. The CDR3 totals 12 residues. Trimming pared 8 bases from V and 0 bases from J, leaving 8 bases between. Here the CDR3 DNA reads TGTGCCAGCGGCGGATTCTCCTACGAGCAGTACTTC. Residues: CASGGFSYEQYF.